This T cell receptor beta chain was documented in a study of radiotherapy plus CTLA-4 blockade in lung cancer (dated by TCRdb to the late 2010s). The study in broad terms: Among the enrolled patients, roughly 19% had an objective response, and 31% reached disease control. What the study reported, not specific to this receptor: Early dynamic changes in blood T cell clones, together with increased serum interferon-beta after radiation, were reported as the strongest predictors of response. After treatment with radiotherapy and ipilimumab, TCR clones that originated in tumors expanded in peripheral blood.

The study evaluated CTLA-4 blockade (ipilimumab) given together with focal radiation therapy in patients who had chemo-refractory metastatic non-small-cell lung cancer. The library was produced with the immunoSEQ multiplex PCR assay. The clones in this table, taken by TCRdb from immuneACCESS, are in-frame only. Not every clone is retained; where verified, under half of the shortfall comes from an unresolved V gene, and the cause of the rest is unknown. The sample table contains 53,000 or so clones; only one count was recorded for 70% to 90% of them. Of the sample, 7.8% is held by the ten largest clones. The CDR3 runs 16 amino acids, cysteine and phenylalanine included. Of the read, only the CDR3 DNA is kept; its 48 bases are in frame from base 1. V is cut back by 3 bases and J by 6 bases, with 11 bases in the junction unmatched. Looking up the germline V gene yields CDR1 MGHRA and CDR2 YSYEKL. Concerning this clone: There is no known antigen for this receptor. No much larger clone exists at a distance of one base, and base qualities are not known.

This clonotype originated in a human donor with non-small cell lung cancer whose response to radiotherapy plus ipilimumab could not be evaluated. The chain uses TRBV4-1 and TRBJ2-3; the junction holds 8 bases that match TRBD2. This specimen was peripheral blood, taken from a patient treated with radiotherapy plus ipilimumab. The encoded CDR3 is CASSQSVAGGVDTQYF. The nucleotides are TGCGCCAGCAGCCAGTCAGTGGCGGGGGGTGTTGATACGCAGTATTTT.